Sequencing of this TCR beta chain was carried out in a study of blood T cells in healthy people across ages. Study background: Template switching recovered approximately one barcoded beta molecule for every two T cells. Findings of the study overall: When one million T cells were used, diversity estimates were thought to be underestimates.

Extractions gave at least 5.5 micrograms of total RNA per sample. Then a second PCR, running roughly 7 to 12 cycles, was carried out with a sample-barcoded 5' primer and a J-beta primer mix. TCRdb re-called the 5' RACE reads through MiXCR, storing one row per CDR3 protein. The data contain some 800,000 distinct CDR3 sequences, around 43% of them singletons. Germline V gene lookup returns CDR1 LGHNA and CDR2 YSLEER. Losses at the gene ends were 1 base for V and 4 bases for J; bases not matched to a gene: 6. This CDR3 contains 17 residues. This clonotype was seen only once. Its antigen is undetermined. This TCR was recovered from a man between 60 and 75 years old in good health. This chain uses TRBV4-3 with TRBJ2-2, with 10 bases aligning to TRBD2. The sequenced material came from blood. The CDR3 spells CASSQGVSGGTTGELFF. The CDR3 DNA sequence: TGCGCCAGCAGCCAAGGGGTTAGCGGGGGGACCACCGGGGAGCTGTTTTTT.